Presented here are 9 T cell receptor beta chains from one specimen sequenced in a study of tumor-infiltrating lymphocytes in primary liver carcinoma. Unsorted whole blood served as the source of blood RNA, and germline DNA was extracted as well. Starting from around 500 ng of total RNA, TCR beta cDNA was produced with a primer in the constant region. Generation of the TCR beta libraries relied on three nested multiplex PCR rounds using slightly modified ARM-PCR. The study ran its first two PCR rounds for 9 to 10 cycles each, using TRBV1-TRBV30 forward primers and a C-beta reverse primer. TCRdb ran MiXCR on the multiplex PCR reads and lists one entry per CDR3 protein. This sample yields 150,000 to 200,000 distinct CDR3 sequences, of which approximately 60% are seen a single time; approximately 68% belongs to the top ten. Sequencing used peripheral blood. These receptors originate from a man aged 40-49 years with primary liver carcinoma and hepatitis B virus infection.

This clonotype appeared a few times. This chain links TRBV6-1 with TRBJ2-7; D possibly corresponds to TRBD1 (6 bases). The CDR3 totals 14 residues. The germline V gene encodes CDR1 MNHNS and CDR2 SASEGT. The V gene lost 6 bases and the J gene lost 3 bases, with 15 bases spanning the gap. CDR3 amino acids: CASSATTGIYEQYF. CDR3 nucleotides: TGTGCCAGCAGCGCCACTACAGGGATCTACGAGCAGTACTTC.

The chain has TRBV6-6 and TRBJ2-7, with no clear D. This CDR3 is 14 amino acids long. Germline V CDR1 and CDR2: MNHNY, SVGAGI (reference sequence). Trimming cost V 5 bases and J 6 bases, with 17 bases left between them. The CDR3 nucleotides read TGTGCCAGCAGTCAAACAGCTCACAGAGTCGAGCAGTACTTC. As protein: CASSQTAHRVEQYF.

The table lists this clonotype with many counts. This chain joins TRBV11-2 and TRBJ2-3; 7 bases fit TRBD2. The CDR3 consists of 12 residues. V lost 7 bases, J lost 6 bases, and 4 bases stayed unmatched. Germline CDR1 and CDR2: SGHAT and FQNNGV. Written as DNA, the CDR3 is TGTGCCAGCACGGGCGGGAGCGATACGCAGTATTTT. Its translation is CASTGGSDTQYF.

This clonotype appeared many times. The J gene is TRBJ2-7, the V gene TRBV11-1; TRBD1 might be the D (6 bases). This CDR3 has 12 amino acids. The V end was cut by 5 bases, the J end by 3 bases, with 8 bases between. Per germline, CDR1 SGHAT and CDR2 FQDESV (reference sequence). CDR3 DNA sequence: TGTGCCAGCAGCATACAGGGCTACGAGCAGTACTTC. It codes for CASSIQGYEQYF. The variable domain in full, completed from reference TRBV11-1 and TRBJ2-7, reads EAEVAQSPRYKITEKSQAVAFWCDPISGHATLYWYRQILGQGPELLVQFQDESVVDDSQLPKDRFSAERLKGVDSTLKIQPAELGDSAMYLCASSIQGYEQYFGPGTRLTVT.

This chain links TRBV4-1 with TRBJ2-5; D uncertain. The CDR3 loop spans 13 amino acids. Trimming took 1 base from V and 1 from J, leaving 4 bases between them. Germline-derived CDR1 and CDR2 are MGHRA and YSYEKL. Written as DNA, the CDR3 is TGCGCCAGCAGCCAAGTAGGCCAAGAGACCCAGTACTTC. This translates into CASSQVGQETQYF.

The chain links TRBV12-2 to TRBJ2-1; the table's D call, TRBD2, was not checked against the DNA. TRBV12-2 is an annotated pseudogene. The CDR3 is made up of 16 amino acids. CDR3 sequence: CASRISSGSSYNEQFF. The CDR3 DNA is TGTGCAAGTCGCATCTCGAGCGGTAGCTCCTACAATGAGCAGTTCTTC.

In this sample, this clonotype turned up once. No conserved phenylalanine or tryptophan ends this CDR3, so it is likely a read error. The chain couples TRBV28 to TRBJ1-1; D may be TRBD1 (6 bases). Germline-derived CDR1 and CDR2 are MDHEN and SYDVKM. V lost 5 bases to trimming and J lost 8 bases, with 12 bases between them. This CDR3 is 12 amino acids long. CDR3 nucleotide sequence: TGTGCCAGCAGTACGCAGGGGAGGGAAGCTTTCTCT. Its translation is CASSTQGREAFS.

This chain connects TRBV5-8 to TRBJ2-1; the D gene is possibly TRBD2 (5 bases). Germline V gives CDR1 SGHTS, CDR2 YDEGEE. The CDR3 runs 13 residues. DNA of the CDR3: TGTATCAGCAGCCAAACTAGTTACAATGAGCAGTTCTTC. It encodes CISSQTSYNEQFF.

This clonotype was recorded many times. V usage is TRBV7-8 and J usage is TRBJ2-7, with D possibly called TRBD1 or TRBD2 (5 bases each). The CDR3 runs 14 residues. Germline CDR1 SGHVS, CDR2 FQNEAQ. With 1 base removed from V and 3 bases from J, the gap between germline ends came to 10 bases. The CDR3 loop reads CASSLGGSDYEQYF. CDR3 nucleotides: TGTGCCAGCAGCTTAGGGGGGTCCGACTACGAGCAGTACTTC.